This T cell receptor (beta chain) was sequenced for a study of Ad26.COV2.S vaccination and SARS-CoV-2 variants (dated by TCRdb to 2020 to 2022). Some background on the complete study: Vaccine-arm donors came from COV1001, a multicentre, randomized, double-blind, placebo-controlled phase I-IIa trial of Ad26.COV2.S in healthy adults. Investigators did not know the trial group allocation while performing experiments and assessing outcomes. Participants in the trial were split at random into five groups of five each, receiving low-dose or high-dose Ad26.COV2.S once or twice, or else placebo on both occasions. Ad26.COV2.S was administered intramuscularly at 5 x 10^10 or 1 x 10^11 viral particles, either as a single shot or as two shots given 56 days apart. Sequencing of the TCRbeta repertoire served to evaluate the specificity and breadth of SARS-CoV-2-reactive T cell receptors following Ad26.COV2.S vaccination. The TCR-sequenced set comprised approximately 32 samples: approximately 19 Ad26.COV2.S vaccine recipients, 5 placebo recipients and 8 SARS-CoV-2 convalescent individuals. General study outcomes and caveats: Vaccine and placebo recipients had similar non-spike TCR breadth, a finding consistent with the vaccine containing only spike. The study was not powered to compare responses between vaccine doses or regimens. Compared with placebo recipients, Ad26.COV2.S recipients showed higher spike-specific TCR breadth (P = 0.0014). Substantial breadth of spike-specific CD8+ and CD4+ T cell responses was reported after vaccination. The authors noted that the TCR breadth and depth analyses may have underestimated total T cell responses.

The immunoSEQ Assay was used to sequence TCRbeta CDR3 regions. After extraction, genomic DNA underwent amplification by bias-controlled multiplex PCR, followed by high-throughput sequencing. Under the source paper's analysis protocol: Collapsing and filtering of sequences were performed to quantify the absolute abundance of each unique TCRbeta CDR3 region. T cell fraction was estimated by normalizing TCRbeta template counts to usable DNA, with usable DNA measured through amplification of reference genes found in all nucleated cells. Repertoire TCRs were annotated as SARS-CoV-2-specific by exact matching of V gene, CDR3 amino acid sequence and J gene to a known reactive TCR set. MIRA supplied the reference SARS-CoV-2 TCR set, which was filtered for enrichment in COVID-19-positive ImmuneCODE repertoires so that public or cross-reactive TCRs were removed. Using the MIRA antigens, annotated TCRs were further analysed by specific ORF or by position within an ORF. Depth was the summed frequency of annotated unique rearrangements, while breadth was defined as annotated unique rearrangements over total unique productive rearrangements. Two-sided Wilcoxon rank-sum tests were used to compare TCR breadth between groups. This immuneACCESS table, as held by TCRdb, lists in-frame sequences with V and J called but not all clones. Of the missing ones, under half trace to an unresolved V gene in checked studies; the others have no known cause. V and J calls and clone size follow that table, whereas D and trimming were derived from the DNA. Counted in this sample were around 450,000 clones; 80% to 90% of them appeared once. 2% to 3% of the sample belongs to the ten largest clones.

As to this clone: Its antigen target is currently unknown. There are no base qualities to consult, and no much larger clone falls within one base.

The treatment or condition label on this specimen signifies: 19 received Ad26.COV2.S at low or high dose, single or two shots; several received placebo; per-sample allocation not given. For vaccine and placebo recipients, the sequenced repertoires came from samples collected on day 63 after the first injection. Cohort 1b enrolled around 23 adults aged 18-55 years at a single site in Boston, USA, between 29 July and 7 August 2020. As a vaccine, Ad26.COV2.S was a replication-incompetent adenovirus type 26 vector that expressed a prefusion-stabilized SARS-CoV-2 spike protein derived from the original Wuhan strain. The CDR3 sequence holds 14 residues, the cysteine and phenylalanine included. The CDR3 DNA has 42 bases and is translated from base 1. Trimmed from V: 6 bases; trimmed from J: 6 bases; junction bases lacking a gene match: 5. As encoded in the germline V gene (reference sequence), CDR1 is MNHEY while CDR2 is SMNVEV.

Source: peripheral blood, taken in a trial of Ad26.COV2.S vaccine versus placebo. Recombination connected TRBV27 to TRBJ2-2, and 9 bases in between align with TRBD1. This clonotype was obtained from a person between 18 and 59 years old who received the Ad26.COV2.S COVID-19 vaccine or a placebo. Here the CDR3 is given as CASSWDRASGELFF. At the DNA level, the sequence is TGTGCCAGCAGCTGGGACAGGGCTTCCGGGGAGCTGTTTTTT.